This T cell receptor beta chain comes out of a study of long-term antiretroviral therapy in people with HIV. Study-wide results and limits: Repertoires looked antigen-experienced, with only a slight naive shift after ART.

About this clone itself: The antigen remains undetermined.

The authors ran the immunoSEQ assay, v3.0, at survey level. The assay was immunoSEQ multiplex PCR, and TCRdb's table has in-frame clones only and misses some. The sample has 20,000 to 25,000 clones; more than 85% are singletons. Losses at the gene ends were 3 bases for V and 0 bases for J; bases not matched to a gene: 3. Germline assignment: CDR1 KGHSH and CDR2 LQKENI. The CDR3 totals 15 residues. The source is a woman aged 50 to 60 with HIV. This specimen consisted of unsorted PBMCs, obtained 4.4 years after starting antiretroviral therapy. The chain uses TRBV18 and TRBJ2-3; 7 nucleotides match TRBD2. The CDR3 is CASSPRGESTDTQYF. CDR3 coding DNA: TGTGCCAGCTCACCCCGGGGGGAAAGCACAGATACGCAGTATTTT. Supplemented by reference TRBV18 and TRBJ2-3, the full variable domain reads NAGVMQNPRHLVRRRGQEARLRCSPMKGHSHVYWYRQLPEEGLKFMVYLQKENIIDESGMPKERFSAEFPKEGPSILRIQQVVRGDSAAYFCASSPRGESTDTQYFGPGTRLTVL.